The rows below give T cell receptor beta chains drawn from one sample of a study of control samples from healthy donors and cancer patients. The table came from immunoSEQ multiplex PCR; TCRdb's copy has only in-frame clones and leaves some out. This table has 40,000 to 55,000 clones, around 75% appearing once. Sequencing input: formalin-fixed, paraffin-embedded tissue. Receptor source: a male donor with melanoma. The CDR3 runs from the conserved cysteine through the conserved F or W. The order of the fields is D gene, V gene, clone size, J gene, CDR3 protein, CDR3 DNA. The D gene is left open where the match is weak. Clone size, where shown, is once, few, many, or a class for clones that have expanded.

>TRBD2|TRBV10-3|-|TRBJ2-7
CASGGDRASYEQYF
TGTGCCTCGGGAGGTGACAGAGCCTCCTACGAGCAGTACTTC
>-|TRBV7-9|few|TRBJ2-7
CASSFASYEQYF
TGTGCCAGCAGCTTTGCCTCCTACGAGCAGTACTTC
>-|TRBV6-5|-|TRBJ1-1
CASCRALGDTEAFF
TGTGCCAGTTGTAGGGCTCTAGGGGACACTGAAGCTTTCTTT
>TRBD1|TRBV27|-|TRBJ1-6
CASSLSRAPWDRGRSYNSPLHF
TGTGCCAGCAGTTTAAGTAGGGCGCCTTGGGACAGGGGGCGCTCCTATAATTCACCCCTCCACTTT
>TRBD1|TRBV14|-|TRBJ1-1
CASSQEDWDRHTEAFF
TGTGCCAGCAGCCAAGAGGATTGGGACAGACACACTGAAGCTTTCTTT
>TRBD1|TRBV28|once|TRBJ2-1
CASSVGQGRQFF
TGTGCCAGCAGTGTCGGACAGGGCCGACAGTTCTTC
>-|TRBV5-1|few|TRBJ2-5
CASSMALQETQYF
TGCGCCAGCAGTATGGCCCTCCAAGAGACCCAGTACTTC
>TRBD2|TRBV10-3|-|TRBJ2-3
CATLTSGLDADTQYF
TGTGCCACCCTGACTAGCGGGCTCGACGCAGATACGCAGTATTTT
>-|TRBV15|-|TRBJ2-1
CATSRDPSSEQFF
TGTGCCACCAGCAGAGATCCCAGCAGTGAGCAGTTCTTC
>TRBD2|TRBV28|once|TRBJ2-7
CASRGTSGNYEQYF
TGTGCCAGTCGCGGGACTAGCGGAAACTACGAGCAGTACTTC
>-|TRBV2|-|TRBJ2-7
CASYTRGEVALPYEQYF
TGTGCCAGCTATACGAGGGGGGAGGTTGCCCTCCCCTACGAGCAGTACTTC
>TRBD2|TRBV30|-|TRBJ2-7
CASTRTSGMNSYEQYF
TGTGCCTCGACCAGGACTAGCGGGATGAATTCTTACGAGCAGTACTTC
>-|TRBV10-3|-|TRBJ2-7
CAISGGLHYSYEQYF
TGTGCCATCAGTGGGGGACTCCATTACTCCTACGAGCAGTACTTC
>TRBD1|TRBV6-7|few|TRBJ2-3
CASSSPNPRQGSTDTQYF
TGTGCCAGCAGTTCCCCAAATCCGAGACAGGGGTCCACAGATACGCAGTATTTT
>-|TRBV5-1|-|TRBJ2-3
CASSWGMGGAYTDTQYF
TGCGCCAGCAGCTGGGGCATGGGGGGAGCGTACACAGATACGCAGTATTTT
>-|TRBV5-6|few|TRBJ2-7
CASSFYMGEQYF
TGTGCCAGCAGCTTCTATATGGGCGAGCAGTACTTC
>-|TRBV3-1/TRBV3-2|-|TRBJ2-2
CASSRDFLNTGELFF
TGTGCCAGCAGCCGGGACTTTTTGAACACCGGGGAGCTGTTTTTT
>-|TRBV10-1|-|TRBJ2-1
CASSVGGLSYNEQFF
TGCGCCAGCAGTGTCGGAGGTCTCTCCTACAATGAGCAGTTCTTC
>TRBD2|TRBV2|-|TRBJ2-1
CASRTSGSSYNEQFF
TGTGCCAGCAGGACTAGCGGGAGCTCCTACAATGAGCAGTTCTTC
>TRBD2|TRBV24-1|-|TRBJ2-2
CATSGLAELNTGELFF
TGTGCCACCTCTGGACTAGCGGAGCTGAACACCGGGGAGCTGTTTTTT
>TRBD2|TRBV18|-|TRBJ2-1
CASSRTSDSYNEQFF
TGTGCCAGCTCACGAACTAGCGACTCCTACAATGAGCAGTTCTTC
>TRBD1|TRBV6-6|medium-sized|TRBJ2-7
CASRTGDEQYF
TGTGCCAGCAGAACAGGGGATGAGCAGTACTTC
>-|TRBV10-3|-|TRBJ1-6
CAISEQGYNSPLHF
TGTGCCATCAGTGAACAGGGCTATAATTCACCCCTCCACTTT
>-|TRBV29-1|-|TRBJ2-3
CSVEVSVLDTQYF
TGCAGCGTTGAAGTGTCCGTCCTAGATACGCAGTATTTT
>-|TRBV6-5|few|TRBJ1-2
CASRGTRGNYGYTF
TGTGCCAGCAGAGGGACGAGGGGGAACTATGGCTACACCTTC
>-|TRBV4-2|few|TRBJ2-5
CASSHRETQYF
TGTGCCAGCAGCCATAGGGAGACCCAGTACTTC
>-|TRBV9|once|TRBJ2-5
CASSPQGLIQETQYF
TGTGCCAGCAGCCCACAGGGACTAATCCAAGAGACCCAGTACTTC
>-|TRBV4-1|-|TRBJ2-1
CASSQEFLSYNEQFF
TGCGCCAGCAGCCAAGAATTCCTCTCCTACAATGAGCAGTTCTTC
>-|TRBV7-3|-|TRBJ2-3
CASSPSNGLASDTQYF
TGTGCCAGCAGCCCATCAAATGGATTAGCTTCAGATACGCAGTATTTT
>-|TRBV10-3|-|TRBJ1-5
CAISDQYSNQPQHF
TGTGCCATCAGTGACCAATATAGCAATCAGCCCCAGCATTTT
>-|TRBV28|-|TRBJ1-5
CASSFPDKINQPQHF
TGTGCCAGCAGTTTCCCCGACAAGATTAATCAGCCCCAGCATTTT
>-|TRBV10-2|medium-sized|TRBJ1-5
CASSESPGNSNQPQHF
TGCGCCAGCAGTGAGTCGCCAGGGAATAGCAATCAGCCCCAGCATTTT
>-|TRBV30|-|TRBJ2-7
CAWSDRWGAWGAEQYF
TGTGCCTGGAGCGACAGGTGGGGGGCATGGGGAGCCGAGCAGTACTTC
>TRBD2|TRBV18|-|TRBJ2-5
CASSPGLAQETQYF
TGTGCCAGCTCGCCGGGACTAGCCCAAGAGACCCAGTACTTC
>TRBD2|TRBV7-9|-|TRBJ2-1
CASSPVTGVGLAGVYEQFF
TGTGCCAGCAGCCCTGTGACAGGAGTGGGACTAGCGGGAGTATATGAGCAGTTCTTC
>TRBD1|TRBV29-1|-|TRBJ2-3
CSVEPTGTTQYF
TGCAGCGTTGAACCGACAGGGACGACGCAGTATTTT
>-|TRBV27|few|TRBJ1-5
CASSRFSRDWGNQPQHF
TGTGCCAGCAGTCGATTTAGTAGGGATTGGGGCAATCAGCCCCAGCATTTT
>TRBD1|TRBV2|-|TRBJ2-1
CASSPKGQGNNEQFF
TGTGCCAGCAGCCCAAAGGGACAGGGTAACAATGAGCAGTTCTTC
>-|TRBV7-2|-|TRBJ1-1
CASSLAGANTEAFF
TGTGCTAGCAGCTTAGCAGGGGCGAACACTGAAGCTTTCTTT
>TRBD2|TRBV3-1/TRBV3-2|-|TRBJ2-7
CASSSTRTSGGTYEQYF
TGTGCCAGCAGCTCCACCCGGACTAGCGGGGGGACCTACGAGCAGTACTTC
>-|TRBV5-1|once|TRBJ2-3
CASSAQGSTGDTQYF
TGCGCCAGCAGCGCTCAGGGCTCCACGGGAGATACGCAGTATTTT
>TRBD1|TRBV27|-|TRBJ2-7
CASSRDRGFYEQYF
TGTGCCAGCAGCCGGGACAGGGGGTTCTACGAGCAGTACTTC
>TRBD2|TRBV5-1|few|TRBJ2-1
CASSSGLARVPYNEQFF
TGCGCCAGCAGCTCCGGACTAGCGCGAGTACCATACAATGAGCAGTTCTTC
>-|TRBV6-5|-|TRBJ2-1
CASSRGAKGAAPQFF
TGTGCCAGCAGTCGGGGGGCTAAAGGGGCAGCCCCGCAGTTCTTC
>-|TRBV28|-|TRBJ2-3
CAAARVADTQYF
TGTGCAGCGGCAAGAGTGGCAGATACGCAGTATTTT
>TRBD2|TRBV28|once|TRBJ2-7
CASSDGRTRIVEQYF
TGTGCCAGCAGTGACGGGCGGACTAGGATTGTGGAGCAGTACTTC
>-|TRBV7-9|-|TRBJ1-6
CASSLNGPNSPLHF
TGTGCCAGCAGCTTAAATGGCCCCAATTCACCCCTCCACTTT
>-|TRBV3-1/TRBV3-2|-|TRBJ2-7
CASSQHYEQYF
TGTGCCAGCAGCCAACACTACGAGCAGTACTTC
>-|TRBV9|-|TRBJ1-4
CASSVGYDRRNEKLFF
TGTGCCAGCAGCGTAGGATACGACAGACGAAATGAAAAACTGTTTTTT
>TRBD2|TRBV4-2|-|TRBJ2-3
CASSQDLASGTSDTQYF
TGTGCCAGCAGCCAAGACCTGGCTAGCGGGACGTCAGATACGCAGTATTTT
>-|TRBV6-6|-|TRBJ2-7
CASSYFPRGEQYF
TGTGCCAGCAGTTACTTTCCCAGAGGGGAGCAGTACTTC